Sequencing of this T cell receptor beta chain was carried out in a study of blood T cell repertoires in COVID-19. Across the study: PBMCs, B-cell-depleted T cells, or T cells provided the cDNA or gDNA that made up the material.

CDR3 length: 17 amino acids. V lost 1 base, J lost 3 bases, and 15 bases lay in between. From germline, CDR1 is LNHDA and CDR2 SQIVND (reference sequence). Enrolment of Seattle patients took place during active infection, and they were followed longitudinally. Data came from immunoSEQ multiplex PCR; TCRdb stores just in-frame clones and leaves some out. The sample holds roughly 150,000 clones, 84% seen once. The specimen was peripheral blood. The chain is built from TRBV19 and TRBJ2-2, with unresolved D. This clonotype was obtained from a woman over 75 with COVID-19, enrolled during active disease. The CDR3 is CASSIGWAAQDTGELFF. CDR3 nucleotide sequence: TGTGCCAGTAGTATAGGATGGGCCGCCCAGGACACCGGGGAGCTGTTTTTT.